This TCR beta chain was identified during a study of patients and donors after allogeneic stem cell transplantation. This clonotype appeared a few times. CDR3 length equals 12 residues. V was pared by 6 bases and J by 14 bases, with 10 bases of the junction left unmatched. CDR1 is SNHLY, CDR2 FYNNEI, per germline. TCRdb passed the RT-PCR reads through MiXCR, listing each CDR3 protein once. The sample has 150,000 to 200,000 distinct CDR3 sequences; over 25% are singletons. Sample: blood, either unsorted or a sorted T cell fraction (not recorded which). The chain uses TRBV2 and TRBJ2-1; 7 nucleotides align to TRBD2. The clonotype was recovered from a human donor who was either an allogeneic HSCT recipient or a stem cell or donor lymphocyte infusion donor (not recorded which). It is not recorded whose cells these are; they may come from a transplant donor. CDR3 in amino acids: CASSPTSMFEFF. The CDR3 coding sequence is TGTGCCAGCAGCCCGACTAGCATGTTTGAGTTCTTC. Combining the CDR3 with reference TRBV2 and TRBJ2-1 gives the whole variable domain EPEVTQTPSHQVTQMGQEVILRCVPISNHLYFYWYRQILGQKVEFLVSFYNNEISEKSEIFDDQFSVERPDGSNFTLKIRSTKLEDSAMYFCASSPTSMFEFFGPGTRLTVL.